Reported below is one TCR beta chain. What it recognizes is unknown. The record originates from a study of cytomegalovirus exposure and HLA in healthy donors. V shed 0 bases and J shed 0 bases, with 13 bases lying between them. Germline CDR1 SGDLS, CDR2 YYNGEE. The CDR3 totals 17 residues. Findings and caveats of the study: What TCR beta sequences reportedly achieved was accurate prediction of HLA-A and HLA-B alleles in most subjects. The study put under 200 TCR beta chains on its list as cytomegalovirus-associated.

The PCR used 60 Vbeta and 13 Jbeta primers. Profiling relied on immunoSEQ multiplex PCR, and the TCRdb table lists in-frame clones only, not all of them. The sample lists roughly 160,000 clones, 84% occurring once. The sample taken for sequencing was PBMCs. The chain combines TRBV9 with TRBJ1-3, with D possibly matching TRBD1 (6 bases). The clonotype comes from a man aged 25 to 40 in good health and CMV-seronegative. As DNA, the CDR3 is TGTGCCAGCAGCGTAGATCCCGGACAGAGCTCTGGAAACACCATATATTTT. It codes for CASSVDPGQSSGNTIYF.